These 27 T cell receptor beta chains originate from one sample sequenced in a study of shared clonotypes between healthy human individuals. TCRdb's copy holds only in-frame clones and misses some; the assay was immunoSEQ multiplex PCR. The profile covers about 2.4 million clones, with under 95% appearing a single time and 0.36% taken by the ten largest. Sequencing was carried out using naive CD4+ T cells from PBMCs. Subset described: CD45RA+ positively selected. These receptors all stem from a man aged 18 to 35 in good health. Some clones in this sample may be carry-over from other donors' samples.

The chain combines TRBV29-1 with TRBJ2-1, with TRBD2 matching 7 bases. J lost 3 bases, V lost 7 bases, and 9 bases had no gene match. Germline V gene lookup returns CDR1 SQVTM and CDR2 ANQGSEA. The CDR3 sequence is 14 residues long. The CDR3 reads CSAWAGVVYNEQFF. The CDR3 region has the DNA TGCAGCGCATGGGCGGGAGTCGTCTACAATGAGCAGTTCTTC.

This clone was seen a single time. This sequence joins TRBV18 and TRBJ1-5; no clear D. The CDR3 is made up of 13 amino acids. Germline values: CDR1 KGHSH, CDR2 LQKENI. Trimming took off 6 bases at V and 5 bases at J, with 11 bases between the two ends. The CDR3 bases are TGTGCCAGCTCCCGAGAAAGGGATCAGCCCCAGCATTTT. Translation gives CASSRERDQPQHF.

The chain has TRBV7-9 and TRBJ1-3; 10 bases match TRBD1. Trimming removed 1 base from V and 4 bases from J; junction bases left unmatched: 4. Germline V lookup: CDR1 SEHNR, CDR2 FQNEAQ (reference sequence). This CDR3 has 16 residues. The CDR3 nucleotides are TGTGCCAGCAGCTTAGGCGGACAGGGGGACGGAAACACCATATATTTT. Its protein product is CASSLGGQGDGNTIYF.

The chain couples TRBV5-4 to TRBJ2-1, with 10 bases that match TRBD2. Trimming at V came to 1 base and at J to 9 bases, leaving 13 bases not matched to a gene. The CDR3 has 17 amino acids. The germline gives CDR1 SGHNT, CDR2 YYREEE (reference sequence). CDR3 protein: CASSLPPGAGGFGEQFF. In DNA form, the CDR3 reads TGTGCCAGCAGCTTGCCCCCAGGAGCGGGAGGGTTTGGTGAGCAGTTCTTC.

The V gene is TRBV7-2, the J gene TRBJ2-7, with TRBD2 matching over 11 bases. The trim removed 1 base at V and 6 bases at J, leaving 2 bases unmatched. The CDR3 covers 14 residues. Germline CDR1 SGHTA, CDR2 FQGNSA. In DNA form, the CDR3 reads TGTGCCAGCAGCTTAGGGACTAGCGGGTTCGAGCAGTACTTC. Its protein is CASSLGTSGFEQYF.

The CDR3 DNA is TGTGCCATCAGTGAGTCTCCGCAATACAATGAGCAGTTCTTC. Protein product: CAISESPQYNEQFF. The rearrangement joins TRBV10-3 to TRBJ2-1; D gene uncertain. The CDR3 is made up of 14 amino acids. V lost 0 bases to trimming and J lost 4 bases, with 7 bases between them. Germline V gene lookup returns CDR1 ENHRY and CDR2 SYGVKD.

The chain links TRBV9 to TRBJ1-1, with unresolved D. Trimming pared 0 bases from V and 0 bases from J, leaving 9 bases between. Germline V gives CDR1 SGDLS, CDR2 YYNGEE. The CDR3 consists of 15 residues. In DNA form, the CDR3 reads TGTGCCAGCAGCGTAGTCGCAGTGATGAACACTGAAGCTTTCTTT. It codes for CASSVVAVMNTEAFF.

The chain joins TRBV4-1 to TRBJ1-5; 9 bases are a match to TRBD1. The CDR3 length is 15 residues. The V gene's germline CDR1 is MGHRA and CDR2 YSYEKL. V lost 2 bases, J lost 6 bases, and 5 bases stayed unmatched. The DNA for the CDR3 is TGCGCCAGCAGCCAAAACACAGGGGGCCGTCAGCCCCAGCATTTT. The encoded protein is CASSQNTGGRQPQHF.

The chain combines TRBV29-1 with TRBJ2-1, with 10 bases identical to TRBD2. The J segment lost 5 bases and the V segment lost 6 bases, leaving 7 bases of the junction unmatched. This CDR3 spans 14 amino acids. CDR1 and CDR2 from the germline V gene are SQVTM and ANQGSEA. For the CDR3, the DNA is TGCAGCGTACCCCTAGCGGGAGACCACAATGAGCAGTTCTTC. The encoded protein is CSVPLAGDHNEQFF.

This clone occurred once. The genes are TRBV2 and TRBJ1-1, with TRBD1 identical over 9 bases. Trimming removed 8 bases from V and 5 bases from J; junction bases left unmatched: 9. The CDR3 totals 14 residues. Germline V gives CDR1 SNHLY, CDR2 FYNNEI. In nucleotides, the CDR3 is TGTGCCAGCCGGGACAGGGTCGTCCGAACTGAAGCTTTCTTT. Its translation is CASRDRVVRTEAFF. Variable domain in full (rest from reference TRBV2 and TRBJ1-1): EPEVTQTPSHQVTQMGQEVILRCVPISNHLYFYWYRQILGQKVEFLVSFYNNEISEKSEIFDDQFSVERPDGSNFTLKIRSTKLEDSAMYFCASRDRVVRTEAFFGQGTRLTVV.

On this clone: At the DNA level, this CDR3 is encoded by other sequences in the same sample as well. This chain uses TRBV6-5 with TRBJ1-1, with 7 bases fitting TRBD1. CDR3 length equals 16 residues. Germline V gives CDR1 MNHEY, CDR2 SVGAGI. The ends lost 0 bases at V and 0 bases at J; junction bases unmatched: 4. The CDR3 DNA is TGTGCCAGCAGTTACTCGTCTACAGGGGTGAACACTGAAGCTTTCTTT. It yields the protein CASSYSSTGVNTEAFF.

In this sample, this clone turned up once. Other DNA sequences in this specimen translate into the identical CDR3. V usage is TRBV2 and J usage is TRBJ1-2; D gene unclear. Germline assignment: CDR1 SNHLY and CDR2 FYNNEI. The CDR3 consists of 13 residues. The V gene lost 1 base and the J gene lost 4 bases, with 7 bases spanning the gap. CDR3 nucleotide sequence: TGTGCCAGCAGTGAAGGGGGAATCTATGGCTACACCTTC. Encoded protein: CASSEGGIYGYTF. The whole variable domain, filled in from reference TRBV2 and TRBJ1-2, reads EPEVTQTPSHQVTQMGQEVILRCVPISNHLYFYWYRQILGQKVEFLVSFYNNEISEKSEIFDDQFSVERPDGSNFTLKIRSTKLEDSAMYFCASSEGGIYGYTFGSGTRLTVV.

The chain links TRBV7-4 to TRBJ1-2; tentatively, D is TRBD1 (5 bases). The CDR3 is 14 amino acids. Deletions cut 3 bases from V and 7 bases from J, with 15 bases between. CDR1 is SGHVT and CDR2 is SQSDAQ in the germline V gene. CDR3 nucleotide sequence: TGTGCCAGCAGCTTTCTTGCCGCGGGGCCTGGCTACACCTTC. As protein: CASSFLAAGPGYTF.

The rearrangement joins TRBV6-1 to TRBJ1-1, with 9 bases lining up with TRBD1. Germline CDR1 and CDR2: MNHNS and SASEGT. The CDR3 totals 15 residues. Germline trimming cut 4 bases from V and 6 bases from J; bases unmatched to any gene: 9. In nucleotides, the CDR3 is TGTGCCAGCAGTGGAGGACAGGGGATTATCGCTGAAGCTTTCTTT. This sequence encodes CASSGGQGIIAEAFF.

This clone was detected only a few times. The chain couples TRBV11-2 to TRBJ1-6; D gene uncertain. V lost 1 base, J lost 6 bases, and 4 bases lay in between. This CDR3 has 13 amino acids. CDR1 is SGHAT, CDR2 FQNNGV, per germline. CDR3 amino acids: CASSLGRNSPLHF. CDR3 nucleotides: TGTGCCAGCAGCTTAGGGCGTAATTCACCCCTCCACTTT.

The genes are TRBV6-1 and TRBJ2-1; 9 nucleotides align to TRBD1. The J segment lost 6 bases and the V segment lost 6 bases, leaving 9 bases of the junction unmatched. The CDR3 loop spans 15 amino acids. CDR1 is MNHNS, CDR2 SASEGT, per germline. CDR3 nucleotide sequence: TGTGCCAGCAGCCCCGGGACAGGGAGGGTCAATGAGCAGTTCTTC. Its protein product is CASSPGTGRVNEQFF.

This clone has a single count. This rearrangement joins TRBV7-9 to TRBJ2-1; D is unresolved. The CDR3 has 13 amino acids. CDR1 is SEHNR and CDR2 is FQNEAQ in the germline V gene (reference sequence). V shed 5 bases and J shed 4 bases, with 9 bases lying between them. The CDR3 protein is CASSENGYNEQFF. The CDR3 DNA is TGTGCCAGCAGCGAAAACGGGTACAATGAGCAGTTCTTC.

The genes are TRBV9 and TRBJ1-6; tentative D call: TRBD1 (5 bases). In germline, CDR1 is SGDLS, CDR2 YYNGEE. V was trimmed by 7 bases and J by 7 bases, leaving 15 bases between them. The CDR3 is 14 amino acids. CDR3 sequence (DNA): TGTGCCAGCCGATCCGGGACGGAAAATTCACCCCTCCACTTT. Its translation is CASRSGTENSPLHF.

The CDR3 nucleotides are TGTGCCAGCAGCCGCGCCCTCGCCACCAACAATGAGCAGTTCTTC. Amino acid sequence: CASSRALATNNEQFF. The chain has TRBV4-2 and TRBJ2-1, with D uncertain. The CDR3 is 15 residues long. V gave up 4 bases and J gave up 5 bases, with 15 bases separating them. Germline CDR1 reads LGHNA; CDR2 reads YNFKEQ.

The chain is built from TRBV28 and TRBJ2-7; D is perhaps TRBD2 (5 bases). V was trimmed by 8 bases and J by 5 bases, leaving 16 bases between them. CDR3 length: 13 amino acids. The germline V gene encodes CDR1 MDHEN and CDR2 SYDVKM. In nucleotides, the CDR3 is TGTGCCAGCCCCGGTCCCCCCGGGGACGAGCAGTACTTC. Its protein product is CASPGPPGDEQYF.

This clone has only one observation. The genes are TRBV5-1 and TRBJ2-2; D tentatively fits TRBD1 or TRBD2 (5 bases each). With 4 bases removed from V and 5 bases from J, the gap between germline ends came to 21 bases. This CDR3 is built from 17 residues. Looked up from germline, CDR1 is SGHRS and CDR2 is YFSETQ. CDR3 DNA: TGCGCCAGCAGCAGACGAATAAGGGGAGTGGGTACCGGGGAGCTGTTTTTT. Amino acid sequence: CASSRRIRGVGTGELFF.

J is TRBJ2-1 and V is TRBV16; weak D call: TRBD2 (5 bases). Trimming shortened V by 4 bases and J by 5 bases, and 12 bases separated the two germline ends. CDR1 and CDR2 (germline): KGHSY, FQNENV. This CDR3 is built from 14 residues. The chain's CDR3 is CASSRARGNNEQFF. CDR3 sequence (DNA): TGTGCCAGCAGCCGAGCTCGGGGAAACAATGAGCAGTTCTTC.

This chain connects TRBV18 to TRBJ2-7; D may correspond to TRBD1 or TRBD2 (6 bases each). V gave up 3 bases and J gave up 6 bases, with 21 bases separating them. This CDR3 has 16 residues. Germline V CDR1 and CDR2: KGHSH, LQKENI. This CDR3 is CASSPQSGGGTGEQYF. The CDR3 DNA follows: TGTGCCAGCTCACCGCAGTCCGGAGGGGGGACGGGCGAGCAGTACTTC.

This chain connects TRBV5-1 to TRBJ1-4, with D uncertain. The CDR3 length is 14 residues. Trimming took off 2 bases at V and 5 bases at J, with 10 bases between the two ends. The V gene's germline CDR1 is SGHRS and CDR2 YFSETQ. The CDR3 coding sequence is TGCGCCAGCAGCTTAACAGCGATAAATGAAAAACTGTTTTTT. Its translation: CASSLTAINEKLFF.

The chain uses TRBV5-1 and TRBJ2-2; D unclear. Looked up from germline, CDR1 is SGHRS and CDR2 is YFSETQ. The V end was cut by 2 bases, the J end by 0 bases, with 8 bases between. This CDR3 contains 15 residues. The CDR3 here is CASSFGPTNTGELFF. The CDR3 bases are TGCGCCAGCAGCTTCGGACCTACGAACACCGGGGAGCTGTTTTTT. Supplemented by reference TRBV5-1 and TRBJ2-2, the full variable domain reads KAGVTQTPRYLIKTRGQQVTLSCSPISGHRSVSWYQQTPGQGLQFLFEYFSETQRNKGNFPGRFSGRQFSNSRSEMNVSTLELGDSALYLCASSFGPTNTGELFFGEGSRLTVL.

This chain connects TRBV28 to TRBJ2-7; 7 bases align to TRBD2. V was pared by 3 bases and J by 9 bases, with 11 bases of the junction left unmatched. Germline CDR1 and CDR2: MDHEN and SYDVKM. The CDR3 spans 14 residues. CDR3 in amino acids: CASSLGGTSARQYF. DNA for the CDR3: TGTGCCAGCAGTTTGGGGGGGACTTCAGCGCGGCAGTACTTC.

This clone occurred once. This chain connects TRBV7-9 to TRBJ2-1; D may be TRBD1 (5 bases). From germline, CDR1 is SEHNR and CDR2 FQNEAQ (reference sequence). With 3 bases removed from V and 7 bases from J, the gap between germline ends came to 10 bases. This CDR3 spans 13 amino acids. DNA of the CDR3: TGTGCCAGCAGCTTGATAGGGGCGAATGAGCAGTTCTTC. This gives the protein CASSLIGANEQFF.